The 19 T cell receptor beta chains below come from one sample, sequenced in a study of cytomegalovirus exposure and HLA in healthy donors. Clones were sequenced by immunoSEQ multiplex PCR, and TCRdb holds only the in-frame ones, with some missing. The table lists fewer than 350,000 clones, more than 75% of them singletons. The sequenced sample was PBMCs. All receptors derive from a woman in her late teens or twenties in good health and CMV-seronegative.

V gene TRBV7-9 combines with J gene TRBJ1-5; perhaps TRBD1 as D (6 bases). CDR3 length: 14 amino acids. The germline V gene has CDR1 SEHNR and CDR2 FQNEAQ (reference sequence). Between the trimmed V and J ends, which lost 6 bases and 4 bases, there was a span of 13 bases. This CDR3 is CASSLQGLNQPQHF. CDR3 in DNA: TGTGCCAGCAGTCTACAGGGATTAAATCAGCCCCAGCATTTT. Full variable domain (rest looked up from reference TRBV7-9 and TRBJ1-5): DTGVSQNPRHKITKRGQNVTFRCDPISEHNRLYWYRQTLGQGPEFLTYFQNEAQLEKSRLLSDRFSAERPKGSFSTLEIQRTEQGDSAMYLCASSLQGLNQPQHFGDGTRLSIL.

V usage is TRBV25-1 and J usage is TRBJ2-5, with 10 bases lining up with TRBD1. V was pared by 4 bases and J by 11 bases, with 13 bases of the junction left unmatched. The CDR3 sequence is 15 residues long. Germline lookup yields CDR1 MGHDK and CDR2 SYGVNS. CDR3 DNA: TGTGCCAGCAGTGGGCCCGGGACAGGGGCAGAGGCGCAGTACTTC. It codes for CASSGPGTGAEAQYF.

Only a few counts were recorded for this clone. The chain uses TRBV9 and TRBJ1-5; possibly TRBD1 for D (6 bases). This CDR3 has 13 amino acids. CDR1 SGDLS and CDR2 YYNGEE come from the germline V gene. V was clipped by 0 bases and J by 10 bases, with 11 bases between them. The CDR3 reads CASSVAQGGPQHF. For the CDR3, the DNA is TGTGCCAGCAGCGTAGCACAGGGCGGACCCCAGCATTTT. Supplemented by reference TRBV9 and TRBJ1-5, the full variable domain reads DSGVTQTPKHLITATGQRVTLRCSPRSGDLSVYWYQQSLDQGLQFLIQYYNGEERAKGNILERFSAQQFPDLHSELNLSSLELGDSALYFCASSVAQGGPQHFGDGTRLSIL.

J is TRBJ2-3 and V is TRBV9; D might be TRBD1 (6 bases). V lost 0 bases, J lost 1 base, and 9 bases lay in between. CDR3 length: 15 residues. Germline V gene sequence: CDR1 SGDLS, CDR2 YYNGEE. CDR3 DNA: TGTGCCAGCAGCGTAGTTCCAGGGGGCACAGATACGCAGTATTTT. Translation: CASSVVPGGTDTQYF. The complete variable domain, with remaining parts taken from reference TRBV9 and TRBJ2-3, reads DSGVTQTPKHLITATGQRVTLRCSPRSGDLSVYWYQQSLDQGLQFLIQYYNGEERAKGNILERFSAQQFPDLHSELNLSSLELGDSALYFCASSVVPGGTDTQYFGPGTRLTVL.

This sequence joins TRBV11-2 and TRBJ2-7; possibly TRBD2 for D (6 bases). The CDR3 loop spans 15 amino acids. Germline V CDR1 and CDR2: SGHAT, FQNNGV. Trimming removed 5 bases from V and 1 base from J, with 15 bases in between. CDR3 in amino acids: CASSPVLEGSYEQYF. CDR3 sequence (DNA): TGTGCCAGCAGCCCGGTTTTGGAGGGATCCTACGAGCAGTACTTC.

The genes are TRBV2 and TRBJ2-1; weak D call: TRBD2 (5 bases). CDR1 SNHLY and CDR2 FYNNEI come from the germline V gene. This CDR3 contains 16 residues. V was cut by 8 bases and J by 5 bases, with 22 bases left in between. CDR3 region: CASGEWLLAPHNEQFF. The CDR3 DNA is TGTGCCAGCGGAGAGTGGTTGCTAGCACCCCACAATGAGCAGTTCTTC.

This clone was observed a handful of times. The chain is built from TRBV28 and TRBJ1-1, with TRBD1 as a possible D gene (6 bases). CDR1 and CDR2 (germline): MDHEN, SYDVKM. V was trimmed by 6 bases and J by 11 bases, leaving 13 bases between them. This CDR3 contains 11 residues. CDR3 protein: CASSLSGGAFF. Written as DNA, the CDR3 is TGTGCCAGCAGCCTCAGTGGGGGCGCTTTCTTT.

The V call is TRBV5-6, the J call TRBJ1-3; 8 bases line up with TRBD1. V lost 2 bases, J lost 3 bases, and 1 base stayed unmatched. CDR1 and CDR2 from the germline V gene are SGHDT and YYEEEE. The CDR3 covers 14 residues. CDR3 sequence: CASSFGTGGNTIYF. CDR3 bases: TGTGCCAGCAGCTTCGGGACAGGTGGAAACACCATATATTTT.

This clone was observed a few times. The V call is TRBV18, the J call TRBJ1-1; D ambiguous. With 3 bases removed from V and 2 bases from J, the gap between germline ends came to 7 bases. Germline CDR1 is KGHSH and CDR2 is LQKENI. This CDR3 is built from 13 residues. CDR3 in amino acids: CASSPKANTEAFF. The CDR3 nucleotides read TGTGCCAGCTCACCCAAAGCTAACACTGAAGCTTTCTTT.

V is TRBV5-1 and J is TRBJ2-7; 11 bases line up with TRBD2. V shed 2 bases and J 6 bases; nucleotides not matched to a gene: 7. The CDR3 is 15 amino acids. Germline V gene data show CDR1 as SGHRS and CDR2 as YFSETQ. CDR3 amino acids: CASSLKGLAGGEQYF. CDR3 DNA: TGCGCCAGCAGCTTAAAAGGGCTAGCGGGAGGCGAGCAGTACTTC.

The genes are TRBV7-8 and TRBJ1-1, with 8 bases matching TRBD1. The V gene's germline CDR1 is SGHVS and CDR2 FQNEAQ. The J segment lost 5 bases and the V segment lost 1 base, leaving 9 bases of the junction unmatched. This CDR3 has 16 amino acids. Written as DNA, the CDR3 is TGTGCCAGCAGCTTAGGACCCAGGGGGCTATCGACTGAAGCTTTCTTT. This gives the protein CASSLGPRGLSTEAFF.

The chain combines TRBV10-3 with TRBJ2-3; 9 bases line up with TRBD2. Germline CDR1 ENHRY, CDR2 SYGVKD. Trimming at V came to 2 bases and at J to 3 bases, leaving 9 bases not matched to a gene. This CDR3 comprises 17 residues. CDR3 region: CAISEASGIIGTDTQYF. The CDR3 bases are TGTGCCATCAGTGAGGCTAGCGGGATTATCGGGACAGATACGCAGTATTTT.

This chain connects TRBV11-2 to TRBJ2-1, with D maybe TRBD2 (6 bases). Between the trimmed V and J ends, which lost 5 bases and 0 bases, there was a span of 17 bases. The CDR3 is 17 amino acids. Germline-derived CDR1 and CDR2 are SGHAT and FQNNGV. CDR3 coding DNA: TGTGCCAGCAGCCCTTTCGGGGCGGGAAGCTCCTACAATGAGCAGTTCTTC. Translation: CASSPFGAGSSYNEQFF.

The chain combines TRBV6-1 with TRBJ1-5, with TRBD1 matching over 7 bases. Germline values: CDR1 MNHNS, CDR2 SASEGT. This CDR3 is 15 amino acids long. With 7 bases clipped from V and 6 bases from J, the junction kept 12 bases outside the gene matches. The CDR3 reads CASKITGASGQPQHF. The CDR3 region has the DNA TGTGCCAGCAAGATTACAGGGGCTTCGGGTCAGCCCCAGCATTTT.

The chain employs TRBV5-1 and TRBJ1-4; TRBD1 matches at 8 bases. Germline CDR1 reads SGHRS; CDR2 reads YFSETQ. This CDR3 is built from 17 residues. The V segment lost 3 bases and the J segment 0 bases; nucleotides outside the gene matches: 7. The CDR3 sequence: CASSSSTGGPTNEKLFF. The CDR3 DNA reads as TGCGCCAGCAGCTCATCCACAGGGGGGCCAACTAATGAAAAACTGTTTTTT.

The CDR3 protein is CASSLGGSRDEQYF. CDR3 bases: TGTGCCAGCAGCCTGGGGGGGTCCCGCGACGAGCAGTACTTC. The chain is built from TRBV7-2 and TRBJ2-7, with 7 bases aligning to TRBD2. The CDR3 runs to 14 residues. With V trimmed by 5 bases and J by 5 bases, 9 bases remained unmatched. Germline V lookup: CDR1 SGHTA, CDR2 FQGNSA. Combining the CDR3 with reference TRBV7-2 and TRBJ2-7 gives the whole variable domain GAGVSQSPSNKVTEKGKDVELRCDPISGHTALYWYRQSLGQGLEFLIYFQGNSAPDKSGLPSDRFSAERTGGSVSTLTIQRTQQEDSAVYLCASSLGGSRDEQYFGPGTRLTVT.

The chain joins TRBV5-6 to TRBJ1-2; D ambiguous. The CDR3 covers 14 residues. Germline V gene data show CDR1 as SGHDT and CDR2 as YYEEEE. V lost 0 bases and J 8 bases, leaving 14 bases between the germline ends. The CDR3 nucleotides are TGTGCCAGCAGCTTGGGTGGAAGAGGGAGCGGCTACACCTTC. This gives the protein CASSLGGRGSGYTF.

V gene TRBV9 combines with J gene TRBJ2-1; 7 nucleotides agree with TRBD2. Germline CDR1 reads SGDLS; CDR2 reads YYNGEE. The trim removed 0 bases at V and 2 bases at J, leaving 5 bases unmatched. The CDR3 is 16 residues long. The CDR3 reads CASSVEGRGAYNEQFF. DNA of the CDR3: TGTGCCAGCAGCGTAGAGGGGAGGGGAGCCTACAATGAGCAGTTCTTC. Combining the CDR3 with reference TRBV9 and TRBJ2-1 gives the whole variable domain DSGVTQTPKHLITATGQRVTLRCSPRSGDLSVYWYQQSLDQGLQFLIQYYNGEERAKGNILERFSAQQFPDLHSELNLSSLELGDSALYFCASSVEGRGAYNEQFFGPGTRLTVL.

The chain carries TRBV6-5 and TRBJ1-4; D is uncertain. The CDR3 has 15 amino acids. Germline loops: CDR1 MNHEY, CDR2 SVGAGI. The V and J ends lost 6 bases and 5 bases respectively, with 16 bases between them. This CDR3 is CASSRTGVANEKLFF. The CDR3 DNA is TGTGCCAGCAGCCGGACGGGAGTTGCGAATGAAAAACTGTTTTTT.